What follows are 15 T cell receptor beta chains derived from one specimen sequenced in a study of blood T cell repertoires in COVID-19. Repertoires were generated with immunoSEQ multiplex PCR, while TCRdb's copy carries only in-frame clones and drops some. The top ten hold approximately 1.3% of the sample, which has about 380,000 clones, more than 75% seen once. Sequencing was done on a sample of PBMCs or T cells enriched from blood (not recorded which). All receptors derive from a man under 40 who had recovered from COVID-19.

The V call is TRBV19, the J call TRBJ1-2; D is unclear. The CDR3 totals 12 residues. Germline V CDR1 and CDR2: LNHDA, SQIVND (reference sequence). The ends were cut back, 2 bases at V and 8 bases at J, with 9 bases in the middle. The CDR3 region is CASSISEGGYTF. CDR3 in DNA: TGTGCCAGTAGTATATCGGAGGGCGGCTACACCTTC.

A few counts support this clone. This sequence joins TRBV5-3 and TRBJ1-6; D call uncertain. TRBV5-3 is filed as an ORF, its function uncertain. The V end lost 0 bases, the J end lost 1 base, and 2 bases lay between the germline ends. The length of the CDR3 is 14 residues. CDR3 DNA sequence: TGTGCCAGAAGCTTGGCGTCCTATAATTCACCCCTCCACTTT. It codes for CARSLASYNSPLHF.

The CDR3 sequence: CASSPDLDRETQYF. CDR3 bases: TGTGCCAGCAGCCCAGACTTAGACAGAGAGACCCAGTACTTC. V is TRBV7-9 and J is TRBJ2-5, with D possibly matching TRBD1 (5 bases). V lost 5 bases, J lost 4 bases, and 14 bases lay in between. From germline, CDR1 is SEHNR and CDR2 FQNEAQ (reference sequence). The CDR3 contains 14 residues.

The chain recombines TRBV18 with TRBJ2-5, with a possible D match to TRBD1 (7 bases). The CDR3 is 14 residues long. Germline lookup yields CDR1 KGHSH and CDR2 LQKENI. V lost 6 bases, J lost 5 bases, and 16 bases lay in between. The CDR3 here is CASSDRQGGETQYF. For the CDR3, the DNA is TGTGCCAGCTCTGACCGACAGGGAGGCGAGACCCAGTACTTC. The whole variable domain, filled in from reference TRBV18 and TRBJ2-5, reads NAGVMQNPRHLVRRRGQEARLRCSPMKGHSHVYWYRQLPEEGLKFMVYLQKENIIDESGMPKERFSAEFPKEGPSILRIQQVVRGDSAAYFCASSDRQGGETQYFGPGTRLLVL.

This clone was seen more than once but under ten times. The chain couples TRBV4-1 to TRBJ2-3, with 7 bases matching TRBD1. The germline gives CDR1 MGHRA, CDR2 YSYEKL. The CDR3 consists of 18 residues. J gave up 0 bases and V 5 bases, and 14 bases lay outside the gene matches. The CDR3 bases are TGCGCCAGCAGCTACCAAACTCTCAGGGGGTCTAGCACAGATACGCAGTATTTT. Protein sequence: CASSYQTLRGSSTDTQYF.

This clone was seen just once. The V and J genes are TRBV11-2 and TRBJ1-4, with a tentative D call TRBD1 (5 bases). V was trimmed by 4 bases and J by 3 bases, leaving 12 bases between them. This CDR3 comprises 15 residues. Germline loops: CDR1 SGHAT, CDR2 FQNNGV. CDR3 sequence (DNA): TGTGCCAGCAGCTGGGCCCGGGGGGCTAATGAAAAACTGTTTTTT. As protein: CASSWARGANEKLFF.

The CDR3 is CASSEQGQLISGNTIYF. In DNA, the CDR3 is TGTGCCAGCAGTGAACAGGGTCAGTTGATCTCTGGAAACACCATATATTTT. The chain joins TRBV6-1 to TRBJ1-3; D is possibly TRBD1 (5 bases). This CDR3 is built from 17 residues. Germline CDR1 MNHNS, CDR2 SASEGT. Trimming stripped 2 bases from V and 0 bases from J, with 14 bases between.

This chain uses TRBV30 with TRBJ1-2, with D unclear. V was cut by 0 bases and J by 5 bases, with 10 bases left in between. The CDR3 loop spans 13 amino acids. Germline lookup yields CDR1 GTSNPN and CDR2 SVGIG (reference sequence). In nucleotides, the CDR3 is TGTGCCTGGAGTGTAGGTGGCGGGTATGGCTACACCTTC. This sequence encodes CAWSVGGGYGYTF.

The chain couples TRBV30 to TRBJ2-7; 8 bases are shared with TRBD2. The CDR3 loop spans 13 amino acids. The germline CDR1 and CDR2 sequences are GTSNPN and SVGIG (reference sequence). J gave up 3 bases and V 4 bases, and 5 bases lay outside the gene matches. CDR3 DNA sequence: TGTGCCTGGAACCCGGCGGGGGGCTACGAGCAGTACTTC. It translates to CAWNPAGGYEQYF. Complete variable domain (other parts from reference TRBV30 and TRBJ2-7): SQTIHQWPATLVQPVGSPLSLECTVEGTSNPNLYWYRQAAGRGLQLLFYSVGIGQISSEVPQNLSASRPQDRQFILSSKKLLLSDSGFYLCAWNPAGGYEQYFGPGTRLTVT.

The chain has TRBV9 and TRBJ2-1; 7 bases line up with TRBD2. The CDR3 spans 15 residues. Germline assignment: CDR1 SGDLS and CDR2 YYNGEE. V dropped 1 base and J dropped 0; count of bases not matched to a gene: 1. Here the CDR3 reads CASSVRGDSYNEQFF. Here the CDR3 DNA reads TGTGCCAGCAGCGTACGGGGGGACTCCTACAATGAGCAGTTCTTC.

The V and J genes are TRBV5-1 and TRBJ1-2; tentative D call: TRBD1 (6 bases). Germline loops: CDR1 SGHRS, CDR2 YFSETQ. CDR3 length: 13 amino acids. Trimming took off 4 bases at V and 7 bases at J, with 14 bases between the two ends. The CDR3, as DNA: TGCGCCAGCAGCCCTTCCGGGACACTTGGCTACACCTTC. Its translation: CASSPSGTLGYTF. Filled out from reference TRBV5-1 and TRBJ1-2, the complete variable domain reads KAGVTQTPRYLIKTRGQQVTLSCSPISGHRSVSWYQQTPGQGLQFLFEYFSETQRNKGNFPGRFSGRQFSNSRSEMNVSTLELGDSALYLCASSPSGTLGYTFGSGTRLTVV.

This clone was seen a handful of times. The V gene is TRBV30, the J gene TRBJ1-3; 8 bases agree with TRBD1. Germline V gene lookup returns CDR1 GTSNPN and CDR2 SVGIG (reference sequence). There are 14 residues in the CDR3. Trimming removed 4 bases from V and 0 bases from J; junction bases left unmatched: 2. The CDR3 here is CAWNRGFSGNTIYF. The DNA for the CDR3 is TGTGCCTGGAACAGGGGGTTCTCTGGAAACACCATATATTTT.

This chain uses TRBV7-2 with TRBJ2-5, with TRBD1 matching 7 bases. This CDR3 region has 16 residues. The V and J ends lost 4 bases and 2 bases, in that order; junction bases with no gene match: 10. Germline assignment: CDR1 SGHTA and CDR2 FQGNSA. In nucleotides, the CDR3 is TGTGCCAGCAGCTCCGGGACAGCGAACCTACAAGAGACCCAGTACTTC. It encodes CASSSGTANLQETQYF.

J is TRBJ2-3 and V is TRBV19; D is unclear. V lost 5 bases and J lost 0, with 9 bases in between. CDR1 is LNHDA and CDR2 is SQIVND in the germline V gene (reference sequence). The CDR3 sequence is 14 residues long. Here the CDR3 reads CASSVIQSTDTQYF. Written as DNA, the CDR3 is TGTGCCAGTAGTGTCATTCAGAGCACAGATACGCAGTATTTT.

The chain is built from TRBV19 and TRBJ2-7, with D possibly TRBD1 on 6 matching bases. Germline assignment: CDR1 LNHDA and CDR2 SQIVND (reference sequence). V was clipped by 6 bases and J by 3 bases, with 15 bases between them. This CDR3 has 14 residues. The CDR3 DNA sequence: TGTGCCAGTAGCCTCAGGGGTTTTGACTACGAGCAGTACTTC. As protein: CASSLRGFDYEQYF.